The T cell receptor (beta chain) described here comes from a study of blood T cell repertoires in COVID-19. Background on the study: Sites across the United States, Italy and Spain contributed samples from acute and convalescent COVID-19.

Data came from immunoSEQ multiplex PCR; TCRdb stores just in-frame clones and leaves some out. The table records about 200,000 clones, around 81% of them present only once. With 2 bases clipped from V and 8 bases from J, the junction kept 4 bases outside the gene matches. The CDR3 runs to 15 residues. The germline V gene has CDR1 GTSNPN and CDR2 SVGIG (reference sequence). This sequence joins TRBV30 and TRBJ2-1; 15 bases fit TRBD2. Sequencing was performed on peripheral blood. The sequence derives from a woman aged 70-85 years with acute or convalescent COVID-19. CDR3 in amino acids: CAWSFGLAGGDEQFF. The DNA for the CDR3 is TGTGCCTGGAGTTTCGGACTAGCGGGAGGGGATGAGCAGTTCTTC.